This T cell receptor (beta chain) came from a study of blood T cell repertoires in COVID-19. Study information: Collection of acute and convalescent COVID-19 samples took place in the United States, Italy and Spain.

In the authors' workflow: Estimation of nucleated cell counts relied on the amplification of reference gene primers. Repertoires were generated with immunoSEQ multiplex PCR, while TCRdb's copy carries only in-frame clones and drops some. D and trimming were read from the DNA, whereas the V and J calls and clone size are those reported in that table. This table has 95,000 to 150,000 clones, about 82% appearing once. Trimming shortened V by 5 bases and J by 0 bases, and 6 bases separated the two germline ends. Germline-derived CDR1 and CDR2 are LNHDA and SQIVND (reference sequence). This CDR3 is 13 amino acids long.

Sequenced sample: peripheral blood. This clonotype was obtained from a human donor in a cohort sampled during active COVID-19. The chain is built from TRBV19 and TRBJ2-3; no firm D call. Here the CDR3 reads CASSETSTDTQYF. CDR3 nucleotides: TGTGCCAGTAGTGAGACTAGCACAGATACGCAGTATTTT. Variable domain in full (rest from reference TRBV19 and TRBJ2-3): DGGITQSPKYLFRKEGQNVTLSCEQNLNHDAMYWYRQDPGQGLRLIYYSQIVNDFQKGDIAEGYSVSREKKESFPLTVTSAQKNPTAFYLCASSETSTDTQYFGPGTRLTVL.